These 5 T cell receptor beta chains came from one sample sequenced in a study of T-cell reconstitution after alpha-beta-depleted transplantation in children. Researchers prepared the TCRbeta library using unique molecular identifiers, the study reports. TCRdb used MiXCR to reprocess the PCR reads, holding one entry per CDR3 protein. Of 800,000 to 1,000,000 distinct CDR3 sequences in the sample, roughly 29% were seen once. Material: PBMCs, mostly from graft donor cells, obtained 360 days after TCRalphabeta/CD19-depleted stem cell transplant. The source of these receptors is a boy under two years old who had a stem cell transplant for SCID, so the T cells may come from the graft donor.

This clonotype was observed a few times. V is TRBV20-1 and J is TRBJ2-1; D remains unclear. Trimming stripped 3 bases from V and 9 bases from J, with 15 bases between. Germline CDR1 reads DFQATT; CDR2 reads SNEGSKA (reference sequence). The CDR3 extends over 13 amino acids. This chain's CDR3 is CSASRLGVGEQFF. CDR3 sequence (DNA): TGCAGTGCTAGCCGGCTAGGCGTGGGTGAGCAGTTCTTC.

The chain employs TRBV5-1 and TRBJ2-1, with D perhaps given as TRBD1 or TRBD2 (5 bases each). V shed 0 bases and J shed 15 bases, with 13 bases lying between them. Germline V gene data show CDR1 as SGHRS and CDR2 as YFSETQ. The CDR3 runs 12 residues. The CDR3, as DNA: TGCGCCAGCAGCTTGGTCCAGGGAGATAGGTTCTTC. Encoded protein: CASSLVQGDRFF.

The CDR3 loop reads CASSTGPLGNNEQFF. CDR3 coding DNA: TGCGCCAGCAGCACCGGACCCCTGGGGAACAATGAGCAGTTCTTC. V is TRBV5-1 and J is TRBJ2-1; D is uncertain. Trimming pared 4 bases from V and 5 bases from J, leaving 16 bases between. CDR1 SGHRS and CDR2 YFSETQ come from the germline V gene. The CDR3 is made up of 15 amino acids.

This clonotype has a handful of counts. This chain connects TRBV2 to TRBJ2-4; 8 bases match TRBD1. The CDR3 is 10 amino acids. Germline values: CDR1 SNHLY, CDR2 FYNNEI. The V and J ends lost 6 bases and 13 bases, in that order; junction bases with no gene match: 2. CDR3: CASSGTGQYF. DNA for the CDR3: TGTGCCAGCAGCGGGACAGGCCAGTACTTC.

CDR3 nucleotide sequence: TGTGCCAGCAGTTCGGGGGCGGTGGCGAGAACCGGGGAGCTGTTTTTT. Translated: CASSSGAVARTGELFF. The chain uses TRBV28 and TRBJ2-2, with D perhaps given as TRBD1 or TRBD2 (6 bases each). CDR3 size: 16 residues. The V gene lost 4 bases and the J gene lost 5 bases, with 17 bases spanning the gap. Germline loops: CDR1 MDHEN, CDR2 SYDVKM.